This T cell receptor beta chain was recorded in a study of vaccination effects on CD4 cells after COVID-19. Study overall: The post-vaccine samples were taken, at the median, 72 days after the second dose. Findings of the study overall: Marked clonal contraction of both clone types appeared late after vaccination.

Subsequent to roughly 9 days of culture, CD4+ T cells were isolated. All study participants received two doses of BNT162b2 or mRNA-1273 vaccine. Previously uninfected by SARS-CoV-2, the vaccine recipients also showed negative nucleocapsid antibodies. Days 3 and 7 were when half the medium was replaced with IL-2 medium. The V gene's germline CDR1 is GTSNPN and CDR2 SVGIG (reference sequence). V was pared by 2 bases and J by 3 bases, with 6 bases of the junction left unmatched. The CDR3 has 15 residues. As to this clone: The antigen remains unidentified.

The data were produced by immunoSEQ multiplex PCR, yet TCRdb's version contains in-frame clones alone and is incomplete. The sample consists of tens of thousands of clones, around two thirds of them appearing once. This TCR was recovered from a human donor who received a COVID-19 vaccine. This specimen consisted of CD4+ T cells from PBMCs cultured without peptide, obtained after COVID-19 vaccination. V gene TRBV30 combines with J gene TRBJ1-2; 10 positions match TRBD1. The CDR3 spells CAWSPQTGGYYGYTF. DNA of the CDR3: TGTGCCTGGAGTCCTCAGACAGGGGGCTACTATGGCTACACCTTC.